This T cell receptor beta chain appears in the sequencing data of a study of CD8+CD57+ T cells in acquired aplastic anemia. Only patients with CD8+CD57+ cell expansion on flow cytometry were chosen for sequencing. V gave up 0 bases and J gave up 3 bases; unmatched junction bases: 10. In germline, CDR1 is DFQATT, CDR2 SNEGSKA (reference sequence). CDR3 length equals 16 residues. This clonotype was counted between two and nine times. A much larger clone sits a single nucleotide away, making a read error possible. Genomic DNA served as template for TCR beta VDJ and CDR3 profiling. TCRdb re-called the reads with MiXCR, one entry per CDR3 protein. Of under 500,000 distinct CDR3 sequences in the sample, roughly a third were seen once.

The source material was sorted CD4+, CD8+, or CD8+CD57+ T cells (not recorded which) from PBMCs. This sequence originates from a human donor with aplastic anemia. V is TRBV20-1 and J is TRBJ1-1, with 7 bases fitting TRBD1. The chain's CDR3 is CSAREPTGRMDTEAFF. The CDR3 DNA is TGCAGTGCTAGAGAACCGACAGGGCGAATGGACACTGAAGCTTTCTTT.